Listed below are T cell receptor beta chains from one sample, sequenced in a study of OX40 agonist ivuxolimab in advanced cancers. Measured with immunoSEQ multiplex PCR; TCRdb has only the in-frame clones, and not every one. The sample carries tens of thousands of clones, 65% to 85% recorded once. The source material was CD4+ or CD8+ T cells sorted from blood, sampled in a trial of the OX40 agonist ivuxolimab. The receptor source for this set is an adult with an advanced solid tumor such as melanoma, head and neck, liver or kidney cancer. CDR3s include the opening cysteine and the closing phenylalanine or tryptophan. The order of the fields is clone size, D gene, J gene, V gene, CDR3 DNA, CDR3 protein. The D gene is left open where the match is weak. A row's size may be missing; if present it is once, few, many or a size class.

few,NA,TRBJ1-6,TRBV2,TGTGCCAGCAGTGCCGGGGTAGGTAATTCACCCCTCCACTTT,CASSAGVGNSPLHF
once,NA,TRBJ2-7,TRBV30,TGTGCCTGGAGCCCATCACTAGGGGGGGCATCCTACGAGCAGTACTTC,CAWSPSLGGASYEQYF
NA,NA,TRBJ1-3,TRBV18,TGTGCCAGCTCACCATCGATGCAGACAGCTGGAAACACCATATATTTT,CASSPSMQTAGNTIYF
NA,NA,TRBJ2-2,TRBV28,TGTGCCAGCAGTCTACCGAGAACAGGGAACACCGGGGAGCTGTTTTTT,CASSLPRTGNTGELFF
NA,NA,TRBJ2-1,TRBV27,TGTGCCAGCAGTCAAAGCTCCTACAATGAGCAGTTCTTC,CASSQSSYNEQFF
NA,NA,TRBJ1-6,TRBV19,TGTGCCAGTAGTCTCTCCATGGAGGCACCCCTCCACTTT,CASSLSMEAPLHF
NA,NA,TRBJ2-3,TRBV18,TGTGCCAGCTCACGTAGCATTCTCACAGATACGCAGTATTTT,CASSRSILTDTQYF
NA,TRBD1,TRBJ1-1,TRBV19,TGTGCCAGTAGTAGCCTAAGGGGGCCGTTTATGAACACTGAAGCTTTCTTT,CASSSLRGPFMNTEAFF
NA,NA,TRBJ1-3,TRBV7-2,TGTGCCAGCAGCTTAGCGGGGACAGGAAACACCATATATTTT,CASSLAGTGNTIYF
NA,NA,TRBJ1-1,TRBV7-9,TGTGCCAGCAGCTTATATGGTGAAGCTTTCTTT,CASSLYGEAFF
NA,NA,TRBJ2-2,TRBV5-4,TGTGCCAGCAGCTTGCTGGCGAACACCGGGGAGCTGTTTTTT,CASSLLANTGELFF
NA,NA,TRBJ1-2,TRBV27,TGTGCCAGCAGTCCCCATTACCGGGACCGCCTAGACTATGGCTACACCTTC,CASSPHYRDRLDYGYTF
NA,TRBD2,TRBJ2-3,TRBV10-2,TGCGCCAGCAGTCTCAGGACTAGCGGGGGGTACACAGATACGCAGTATTTT,CASSLRTSGGYTDTQYF
few,TRBD2,TRBJ2-7,TRBV2,TGTGCCAGCAGTTGGAAGCTAGCGGGAGGAGACGACGAGCAGTACTTC,CASSWKLAGGDDEQYF
few,NA,TRBJ1-1,TRBV19,TGTGCCAGTAACTGGGACCGAGGTGGTTCGAACACTGAAGCTTTCTTT,CASNWDRGGSNTEAFF
once,NA,TRBJ1-6,TRBV28,TGTGCCAGCAGCCACCAGTCGGGGGGTTTTCAACCCCTCCACTTT,CASSHQSGGFQPLHF
NA,NA,TRBJ1-4,TRBV30,TGTGCCTGGTCAGGGTTTCGTAATGAAAAACTGTTTTTT,CAWSGFRNEKLFF
NA,NA,TRBJ1-1,TRBV2,TGTGCCAGCAGTGCAACTACAATGAACACTGAAGCTTTCTTT,CASSATTMNTEAFF
NA,NA,TRBJ2-7,TRBV18,TGTGCCAGCTCACCATTTGGAGTCTACGAGCAGTACTTC,CASSPFGVYEQYF
NA,NA,TRBJ2-1,TRBV28,TGTGCCAGCAGTTTATGGGCCGACCGGAATGAGCAGTTCTTC,CASSLWADRNEQFF
NA,NA,TRBJ2-5,TRBV5-6,TGTGCCAGCAGCTTCCAGCTAGAGGAGACCCAGTACTTC,CASSFQLEETQYF
NA,TRBD1,TRBJ2-3,TRBV6-1,TGTGCCAGCAAAGGGACAGGGTGGACAGATACGCAGTATTTT,CASKGTGWTDTQYF
NA,NA,TRBJ1-1,TRBV19,TGTGCCAGTAGTCCCCAGGGGTCTGACACTGAAGCTTTCTTT,CASSPQGSDTEAFF
once,NA,TRBJ2-1,TRBV20-1,TGCAGTGCTACCCACCCCAATGAGCAGTTCTTC,CSATHPNEQFF
NA,NA,TRBJ1-1,TRBV6-1,TGTGCCAGCAGTGACCTACAGGAGTTGACTGAAGCTTTCTTT,CASSDLQELTEAFF
NA,NA,TRBJ2-5,TRBV18,TGTGCCAGCTCACCAGTAAGTCAAGAGACCCAGTACTTC,CASSPVSQETQYF
once,TRBD2,TRBJ2-1,TRBV5-4,TGTGCCAGCAGTCGGACTAGTTTAGATGAGCAGTTCTTC,CASSRTSLDEQFF
NA,TRBD2,TRBJ2-7,TRBV10-3,TGTGCCATCAGTGGAACGGGACTAGCGAACTTCTACGAGCAGTACTTC,CAISGTGLANFYEQYF
NA,NA,TRBJ2-3,TRBV2,TGTGCCAGCAGGCCACCCGCCGGGACACCCGGCCTTAGCACAGATACGCAGTATTTT,CASRPPAGTPGLSTDTQYF
many,NA,TRBJ2-2,TRBV14,TGTGCCAGCAGCCAAGATCTCACGGTCTACGGGGAGCTGTTTTTT,CASSQDLTVYGELFF
NA,NA,TRBJ2-1,TRBV18,TGTGCCAGCTCGCTTGCCGGGACACCATACAATGAGCAGTTCTTC,CASSLAGTPYNEQFF
few,NA,TRBJ2-7,TRBV28,TGTGCCAGCAGTTCTTCCTACGAGCAGTACTTC,CASSSSYEQYF
NA,NA,TRBJ2-7,TRBV9,TGTGCCAGCAGCGTAGGAGGGTTGAGCTCCTACGAGCAGTACTTC,CASSVGGLSSYEQYF
NA,NA,TRBJ2-6,TRBV18,TGTGCCAGCTCACCACGGACAGATGGCTCTGGGGCCAACGTCCTGACTTTC,CASSPRTDGSGANVLTF
NA,TRBD1,TRBJ2-7,TRBV6-1,TGTGCCAGCAGTGAAGAGAGGGACAGTTTCTACGAGCAGTACTTC,CASSEERDSFYEQYF
NA,NA,TRBJ1-4,TRBV7-9,TGTGCCAGCAGCTTAAGGTTCACAGCAACTAATGAAAAACTGTTTTTT,CASSLRFTATNEKLFF
NA,TRBD1,TRBJ1-6,TRBV18,TGTGCCAGCTCACTTTCCGGACAGGACTCCCTCCACTTT,CASSLSGQDSLHF
NA,TRBD1,TRBJ1-2,TRBV10-3,TGTGCCATCAGTGAGTTGACAGGGGGTCAGGGCTACACCTTC,CAISELTGGQGYTF
NA,NA,TRBJ1-6,TRBV28,TGTGCCAGCAGGGAAACCAGGGGCTATAATTCACCCCTCCACTTT,CASRETRGYNSPLHF
NA,TRBD1,TRBJ1-1,TRBV25-1,TGTGCCTCTCGACAGGGGGCTGGCACTGAAGCTTTCTTT,CASRQGAGTEAFF
NA,NA,TRBJ2-2,TRBV5-1,TGCGCCAGCAGCTTTTCGGGCACCGGGGAGCTGTTTTTT,CASSFSGTGELFF
NA,NA,TRBJ1-1,TRBV9,TGTGCCAGCAGCTCCCCCCGGGGGGGGGAAATGAACACTGAAGCTTTCTTT,CASSSPRGGEMNTEAFF
NA,NA,TRBJ2-6,TRBV23-1,TGCGCCAGTCTCGGCTCTGGGGCCAACGTCCTGACTTTC,CASLGSGANVLTF
once,NA,TRBJ2-5,TRBV27,TGTGCCAGCAGTTTACAGGGTTACGAGACCCAGTACTTC,CASSLQGYETQYF
NA,NA,TRBJ2-2,TRBV7-8,TGTGCCAGCAGCTTCGGGATGACTCGAAACACCGGGGAGCTGTTTTTT,CASSFGMTRNTGELFF
NA,TRBD2,TRBJ2-5,TRBV5-1,TGCGCCAGCAGCTTAACTAGCGAAGAGACCCAGTACTTC,CASSLTSEETQYF
NA,NA,TRBJ1-2,TRBV4-2,TGTGCCAGCAGCCATTTCGGGGGGGCTTGGACCTTC,CASSHFGGAWTF
once,TRBD1,TRBJ1-5,TRBV4-2,TGTGCCAGCAGCCAAGAAGAGAAGGACAGGGGCCTCAATCAGCCCCAGCATTTT,CASSQEEKDRGLNQPQHF
NA,NA,TRBJ1-1,TRBV9,TGTGCCAGCAGCGGCCCACAGGGAGCAGACACTGAAGCTTTCTTT,CASSGPQGADTEAFF
NA,TRBD2,TRBJ2-7,TRBV5-1,TGCGCCAGCAGCTTGGGAGCGGGGACCAACTCCTACGAGCAGTACTTC,CASSLGAGTNSYEQYF
NA,TRBD1,TRBJ2-5,TRBV7-2,TGTGCCAGCAGAAAGACAGGGACGGGAGAGACCCAGTACTTC,CASRKTGTGETQYF
NA,TRBD2,TRBJ2-1,TRBV7-3,TGTGCCAGCAGCTGGACTAGCGGGGGGGCCTATGAGCAGTTCTTC,CASSWTSGGAYEQFF
NA,NA,TRBJ1-1,TRBV6-6,TGTGCCAGCAGTTACGCAGGCCTGGGCACTGAAGCTTTCTTT,CASSYAGLGTEAFF